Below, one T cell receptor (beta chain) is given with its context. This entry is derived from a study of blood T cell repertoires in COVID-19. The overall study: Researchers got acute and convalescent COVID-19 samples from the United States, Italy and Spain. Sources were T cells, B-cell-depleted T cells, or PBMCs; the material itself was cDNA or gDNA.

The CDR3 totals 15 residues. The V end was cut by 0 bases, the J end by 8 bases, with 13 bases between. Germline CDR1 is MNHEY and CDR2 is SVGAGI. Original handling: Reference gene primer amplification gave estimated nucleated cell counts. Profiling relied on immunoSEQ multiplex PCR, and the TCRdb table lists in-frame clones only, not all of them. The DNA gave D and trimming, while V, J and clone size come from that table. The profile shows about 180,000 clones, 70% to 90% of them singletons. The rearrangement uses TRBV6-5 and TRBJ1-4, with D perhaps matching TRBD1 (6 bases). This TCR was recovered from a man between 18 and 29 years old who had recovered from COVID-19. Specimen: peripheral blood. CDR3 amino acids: CASSYSIGGWEKLFF. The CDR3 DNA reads TGTGCCAGCAGTTACTCGATAGGGGGTTGGGAAAAACTGTTTTTT.